The clone carrying this T cell receptor (beta chain) was detected only once. Only in-frame clones appear in the TCRdb table, and some are missing; sequencing was by immunoSEQ multiplex PCR. The table shows roughly 300,000 clones, with roughly 86% occurring only once. The entry originates in a study of blood T cell repertoires in COVID-19. Germline V gives CDR1 SNHLY, CDR2 FYNNEI. CDR3 length: 14 residues. The V segment lost 7 bases and the J segment 9 bases; nucleotides outside the gene matches: 12. J is TRBJ2-3 and V is TRBV2; 8 nucleotides match TRBD2. This TCR was sampled from a woman between 50 and 59 years old with acute or convalescent COVID-19. What was sequenced was peripheral blood. The CDR3 here is CASTFSGMGGTQYF. Here the CDR3 DNA reads TGTGCCAGCACTTTTAGCGGGATGGGTGGCACGCAGTATTTT.